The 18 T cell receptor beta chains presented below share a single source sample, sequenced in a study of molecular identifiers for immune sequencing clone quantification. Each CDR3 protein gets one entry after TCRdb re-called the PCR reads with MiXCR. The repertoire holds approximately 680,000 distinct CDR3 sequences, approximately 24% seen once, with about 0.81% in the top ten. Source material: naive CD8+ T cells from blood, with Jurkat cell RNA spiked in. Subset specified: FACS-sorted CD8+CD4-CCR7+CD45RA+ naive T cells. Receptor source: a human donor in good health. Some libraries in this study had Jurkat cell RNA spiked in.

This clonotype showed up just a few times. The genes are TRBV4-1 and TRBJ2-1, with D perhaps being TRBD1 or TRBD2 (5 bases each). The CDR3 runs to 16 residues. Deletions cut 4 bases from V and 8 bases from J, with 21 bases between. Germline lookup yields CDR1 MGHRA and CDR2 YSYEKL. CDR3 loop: CASSLTPGRLTDEQFF. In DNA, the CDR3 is TGCGCCAGCAGCCTCACACCGGGACGGCTTACGGATGAGCAGTTCTTC.

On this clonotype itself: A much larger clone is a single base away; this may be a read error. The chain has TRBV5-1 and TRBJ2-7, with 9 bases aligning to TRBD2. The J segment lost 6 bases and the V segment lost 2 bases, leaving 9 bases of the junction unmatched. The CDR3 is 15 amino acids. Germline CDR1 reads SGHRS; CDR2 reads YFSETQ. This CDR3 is CASSFTAGGPCEQYF. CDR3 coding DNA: TGCGCCAGCAGCTTTACCGCGGGAGGGCCCTGCGAGCAGTACTTC. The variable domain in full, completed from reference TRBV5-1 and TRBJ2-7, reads KAGVTQTPRYLIKTRGQQVTLSCSPISGHRSVSWYQQTPGQGLQFLFEYFSETQRNKGNFPGRFSGRQFSNSRSEMNVSTLELGDSALYLCASSFTAGGPCEQYFGPGTRLTVT.

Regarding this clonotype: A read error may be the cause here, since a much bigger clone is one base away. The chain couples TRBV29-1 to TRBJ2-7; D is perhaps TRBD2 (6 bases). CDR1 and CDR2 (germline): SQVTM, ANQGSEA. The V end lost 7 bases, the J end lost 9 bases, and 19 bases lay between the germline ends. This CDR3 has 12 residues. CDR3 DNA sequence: TGCAGCGCTGTACAGCTGGAGGGCGGGCAGTACTTC. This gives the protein CSAVQLEGGQYF.

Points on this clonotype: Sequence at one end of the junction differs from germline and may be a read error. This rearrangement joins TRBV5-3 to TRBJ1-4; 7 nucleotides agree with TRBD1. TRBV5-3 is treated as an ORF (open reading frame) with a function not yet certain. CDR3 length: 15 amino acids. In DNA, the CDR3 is TGTGCCAGCAGCTCTGGGACAGAATATGGGGAAAAACTGTTTTTT. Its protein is CASSSGTEYGEKLFF.

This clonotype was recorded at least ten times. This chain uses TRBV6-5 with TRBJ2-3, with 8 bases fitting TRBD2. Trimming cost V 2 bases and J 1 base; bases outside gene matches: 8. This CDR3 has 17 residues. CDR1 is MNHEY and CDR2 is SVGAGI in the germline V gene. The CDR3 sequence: CASSYQQAGGGTDTQYF. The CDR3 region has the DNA TGTGCCAGCAGTTACCAACAGGCGGGAGGCGGCACAGATACGCAGTATTTT.

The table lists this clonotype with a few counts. CDR3 bases: TGTGCCAGCAGTCAACGGGGGTCCTACAATGAGCAGTTCTTC. Protein product: CASSQRGSYNEQFF. The rearrangement joins TRBV6-2 or TRBV6-3 to TRBJ2-1; D may be TRBD2 (6 bases). Germline CDR1 MNHEY, CDR2 SVGEGT. Trimming left V 5 bases short and J 1 base short, with 9 bases between. This CDR3 spans 14 amino acids.

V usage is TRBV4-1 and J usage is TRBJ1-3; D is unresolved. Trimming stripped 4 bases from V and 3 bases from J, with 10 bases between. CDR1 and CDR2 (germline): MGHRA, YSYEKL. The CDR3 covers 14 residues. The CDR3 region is CASSPSVFGNTIYF. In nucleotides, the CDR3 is TGCGCCAGCAGCCCCTCGGTCTTTGGAAACACCATATATTTT.

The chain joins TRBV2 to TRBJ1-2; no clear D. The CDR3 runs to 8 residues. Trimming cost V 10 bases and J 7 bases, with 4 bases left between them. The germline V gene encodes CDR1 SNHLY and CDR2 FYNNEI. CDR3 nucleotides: TGTGCCACAGGTGGCTACACCTTC. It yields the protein CATGGYTF.

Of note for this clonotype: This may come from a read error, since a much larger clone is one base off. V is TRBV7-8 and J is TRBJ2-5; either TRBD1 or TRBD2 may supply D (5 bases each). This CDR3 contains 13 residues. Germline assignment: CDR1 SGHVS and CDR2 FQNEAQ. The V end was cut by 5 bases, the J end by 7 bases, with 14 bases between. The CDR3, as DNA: TGTGCCAGCAGCCCCTCCGCTGGGGGGACCCAGTACTTC. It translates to CASSPSAGGTQYF.

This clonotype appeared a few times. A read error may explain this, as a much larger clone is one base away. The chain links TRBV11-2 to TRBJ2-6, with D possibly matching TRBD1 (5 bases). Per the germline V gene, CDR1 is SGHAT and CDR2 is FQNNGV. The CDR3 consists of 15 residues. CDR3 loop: CASSEGVSGADVLTF. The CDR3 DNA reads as TGTGCCAGCAGCGAAGGAGTCTCTGGGGCCGACGTCCTGACTTTC.

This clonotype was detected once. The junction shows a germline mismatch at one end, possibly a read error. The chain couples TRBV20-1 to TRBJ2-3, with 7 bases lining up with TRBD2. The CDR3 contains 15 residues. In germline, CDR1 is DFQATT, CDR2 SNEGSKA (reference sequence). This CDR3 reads CSASLAVTSTGTQYF. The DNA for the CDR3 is TGCAGTGCCAGCCTAGCGGTTACTAGCACAGGTACGCAGTATTTT.

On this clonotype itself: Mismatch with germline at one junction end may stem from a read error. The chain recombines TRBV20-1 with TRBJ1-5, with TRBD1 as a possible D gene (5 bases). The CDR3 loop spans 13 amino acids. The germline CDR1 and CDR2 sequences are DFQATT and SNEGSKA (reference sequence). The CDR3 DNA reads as TGCAGTGCCAAGGACCGGGGCAATCAGCCCCCGCATTTT. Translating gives CSAKDRGNQPPHF.

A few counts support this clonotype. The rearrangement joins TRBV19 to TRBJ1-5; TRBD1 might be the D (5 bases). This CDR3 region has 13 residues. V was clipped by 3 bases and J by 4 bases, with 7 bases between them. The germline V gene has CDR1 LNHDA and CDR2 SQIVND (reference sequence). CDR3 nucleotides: TGTGCCAGTAGTATCGGGACTAATCAGCCCCAGCATTTT. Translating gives CASSIGTNQPQHF. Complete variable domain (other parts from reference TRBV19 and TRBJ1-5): DGGITQSPKYLFRKEGQNVTLSCEQNLNHDAMYWYRQDPGQGLRLIYYSQIVNDFQKGDIAEGYSVSREKKESFPLTVTSAQKNPTAFYLCASSIGTNQPQHFGDGTRLSIL.

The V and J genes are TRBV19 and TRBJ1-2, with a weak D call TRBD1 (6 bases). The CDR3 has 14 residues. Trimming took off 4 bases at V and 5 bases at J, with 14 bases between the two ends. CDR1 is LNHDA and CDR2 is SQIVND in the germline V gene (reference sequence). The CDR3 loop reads CASSSTAGQYGYTF. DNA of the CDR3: TGTGCCAGTAGTAGCACGGCCGGACAGTATGGCTACACCTTC.

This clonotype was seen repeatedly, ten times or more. The chain's CDR3 is CASRTSGYNEQFF. CDR3 in DNA: TGTGCCAGCAGGACTAGCGGTTACAATGAGCAGTTCTTC. This rearrangement joins TRBV2 to TRBJ2-1, with 9 bases identical to TRBD2. The V gene's germline CDR1 is SNHLY and CDR2 FYNNEI. V dropped 6 bases and J dropped 4; count of bases not matched to a gene: 1. The CDR3 runs to 13 residues.

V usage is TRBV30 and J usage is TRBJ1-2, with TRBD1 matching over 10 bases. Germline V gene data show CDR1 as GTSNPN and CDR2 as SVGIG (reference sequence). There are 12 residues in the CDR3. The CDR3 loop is CAQDRGLYGYTF. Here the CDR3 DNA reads TGTGCGCAAGACAGGGGGCTGTATGGCTACACCTTC.

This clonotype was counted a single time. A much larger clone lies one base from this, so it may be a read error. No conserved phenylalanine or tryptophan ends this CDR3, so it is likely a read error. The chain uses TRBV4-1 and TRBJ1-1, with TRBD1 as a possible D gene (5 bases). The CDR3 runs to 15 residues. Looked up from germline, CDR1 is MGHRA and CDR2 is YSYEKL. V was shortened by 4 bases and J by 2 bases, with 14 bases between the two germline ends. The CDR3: CASSRFMTENTEAFL. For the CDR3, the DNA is TGCGCCAGCAGCCGATTTATGACAGAAAACACTGAAGCTTTCCTT.

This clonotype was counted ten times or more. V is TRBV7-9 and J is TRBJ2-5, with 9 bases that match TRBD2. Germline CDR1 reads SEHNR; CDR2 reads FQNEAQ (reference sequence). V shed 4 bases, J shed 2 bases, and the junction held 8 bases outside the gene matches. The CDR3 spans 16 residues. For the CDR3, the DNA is TGTGCCAGCAGCTCTGTTTTAGCGGGAGAACAAGAGACCCAGTACTTC. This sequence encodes CASSSVLAGEQETQYF.